The 32 T cell receptor beta chains below all came from one sample that was sequenced in a study of T cell changes during pregnancy in multiple sclerosis. TCRdb's table, derived via immunoSEQ multiplex PCR, lists solely in-frame clones and lacks some. The repertoire has 33,000 or so clones, around 93% of them found once; the top ten carry about 0.4%. Sequencing used CD4+ T cells from peripheral blood mononuclear cells, obtained in the third trimester of pregnancy. These receptors were collected from a female donor in good health, enrolled as a control in a pregnancy study.

A word on this clone: This sample also contains other DNA sequences that code for the same CDR3. The CDR3 loop reads CASSLLNTGELFF. DNA of the CDR3: TGTGCCAGCAGTTTGTTAAACACCGGGGAGCTGTTTTTT. V is TRBV28 and J is TRBJ2-2; D gene unclear. Trimming took 3 bases from V and 2 from J, leaving 4 bases between them. Per the germline V gene, CDR1 is MDHEN and CDR2 is SYDVKM. The CDR3 sequence is 13 residues long.

The chain is built from TRBV19 and TRBJ1-5; 7 nucleotides match TRBD1. This CDR3 region has 17 residues. V lost 1 base and J lost 6; bases outside the gene matches: 12. CDR1 LNHDA and CDR2 SQIVND come from the germline V gene (reference sequence). Here the CDR3 reads CASSIVSSRGSGQPQHF. CDR3 DNA sequence: TGTGCCAGTAGTATAGTATCATCCAGGGGGAGCGGTCAGCCCCAGCATTTT.

The chain has TRBV5-1 and TRBJ1-6; 7 nucleotides agree with TRBD1. CDR1 SGHRS and CDR2 YFSETQ come from the germline V gene. V shed 0 bases and J 8 bases; nucleotides not matched to a gene: 8. The CDR3 contains 16 residues. The CDR3 loop is CASSLDIRDRYSPLHF. The CDR3 DNA reads TGCGCCAGCAGCTTGGATATCCGGGACAGATATTCACCCCTCCACTTT. Together with reference TRBV5-1 and TRBJ1-6, the CDR3 gives the full variable domain: KAGVTQTPRYLIKTRGQQVTLSCSPISGHRSVSWYQQTPGQGLQFLFEYFSETQRNKGNFPGRFSGRQFSNSRSEMNVSTLELGDSALYLCASSLDIRDRYSPLHFGNGTRLTVT.

The chain uses TRBV7-2 and TRBJ2-2; tentative D call: TRBD1 (5 bases). This CDR3 is 14 amino acids long. Germline CDR1 is SGHTA and CDR2 is FQGNSA. V gave up 2 bases and J gave up 4 bases, with 8 bases separating them. Here the CDR3 DNA reads TGTGCCAGCAGCTTAACAGGTTCCACCGGGGAGCTGTTTTTT. It yields the protein CASSLTGSTGELFF. Full variable domain (missing parts from reference TRBV7-2 and TRBJ2-2): GAGVSQSPSNKVTEKGKDVELRCDPISGHTALYWYRQSLGQGLEFLIYFQGNSAPDKSGLPSDRFSAERTGGSVSTLTIQRTQQEDSAVYLCASSLTGSTGELFFGEGSRLTVL.

The chain joins TRBV6-5 to TRBJ2-2, with D possibly matching TRBD1 (6 bases). Between the trimmed V and J ends, which lost 5 bases and 3 bases, there was a span of 13 bases. Germline lookup yields CDR1 MNHEY and CDR2 SVGAGI. The CDR3 is 15 amino acids. For the CDR3, the DNA is TGTGCCAGCAGTCGAACGACAGGAGACACCGGGGAGCTGTTTTTT. This gives the protein CASSRTTGDTGELFF.

The gene calls are TRBV28 and TRBJ1-4; perhaps TRBD1 as D (5 bases). This CDR3 has 14 residues. The germline V and J ends were trimmed by 5 bases and 4 bases, with 11 bases remaining between them. In germline, CDR1 is MDHEN, CDR2 SYDVKM. In DNA, the CDR3 is TGTGCCAGCAGTGGGGGGGGTCATAATGAAAAACTGTTTTTT. Encoded protein: CASSGGGHNEKLFF.

CDR3 sequence (DNA): TGTGCCAGCAGTTACTTAGAACAGGGTCTCACATATGGCTACACCTTC. Its protein product is CASSYLEQGLTYGYTF. The chain couples TRBV6-7 to TRBJ1-2, with D possibly TRBD1 on 6 matching bases. TRBV6-7 is an ORF, and what it does is uncertain. The CDR3 is 16 residues long. The ends were cut back, 1 base at V and 5 bases at J, with 17 bases in the middle.

The count of this clone is one. The V and J genes are TRBV6-1 and TRBJ2-3, with TRBD2 matching over 7 bases. The CDR3 totals 13 residues. V shed 2 bases, J shed 6 bases, and the junction held 2 bases outside the gene matches. Germline CDR1 MNHNS, CDR2 SASEGT. In nucleotides, the CDR3 is TGTGCCAGCAGTGAACGGACTAGGGATACGCAGTATTTT. Its translation is CASSERTRDTQYF.

This sequence joins TRBV19 and TRBJ2-2; 10 nucleotides match TRBD2. J gave up 4 bases and V 0 bases, and 11 bases lay outside the gene matches. The CDR3 extends over 19 amino acids. From germline, CDR1 is LNHDA and CDR2 SQIVND (reference sequence). CDR3 in amino acids: CASSIDLVAGGWVTGELFF. Written as DNA, the CDR3 is TGTGCCAGTAGTATAGATCTAGTAGCGGGGGGTTGGGTCACCGGGGAGCTGTTTTTT.

Here the CDR3 DNA reads TGTGCCAGCAGCTTTAGGTCGACAGGGGGCTACGAGCAGTACTTC. Its translation: CASSFRSTGGYEQYF. The chain couples TRBV11-1 to TRBJ2-7; 9 nucleotides align to TRBD1. The germline CDR1 and CDR2 sequences are SGHAT and FQDESV (reference sequence). Losses at the gene ends were 3 bases for V and 3 bases for J; bases not matched to a gene: 6. The CDR3 loop spans 15 amino acids.

The J gene is TRBJ2-2, the V gene TRBV7-8; perhaps TRBD1 as D (6 bases). V lost 1 base and J lost 5, with 14 bases in between. The CDR3 is 16 amino acids. The germline V gene has CDR1 SGHVS and CDR2 FQNEAQ. The chain's CDR3 is CASSLVPGQRTGELFF. The CDR3 nucleotides are TGTGCCAGCAGCTTAGTGCCTGGACAGAGGACCGGGGAGCTGTTTTTT.

The J gene is TRBJ1-4, the V gene TRBV29-1; 7 nucleotides agree with TRBD1. The germline V gene encodes CDR1 SQVTM and CDR2 ANQGSEA. The CDR3 has 12 amino acids. V shed 6 bases, J shed 12 bases, and the junction held 10 bases outside the gene matches. The CDR3 loop reads CSVRGGLLELFF. Here the CDR3 DNA reads TGCAGCGTCCGAGGGGGCTTGCTTGAACTGTTTTTT.

The V and J genes are TRBV5-4 and TRBJ2-2, with 8 nucleotides matching TRBD2. V lost 3 bases and J lost 6; bases outside the gene matches: 10. This CDR3 comprises 16 residues. Looked up from germline, CDR1 is SGHNT and CDR2 is YYREEE (reference sequence). CDR3 nucleotides: TGTGCCAGCAGCTCCGGGACTAGAAGTACGGCCGGGGAGCTGTTTTTT. Translating it yields CASSSGTRSTAGELFF.

The chain carries TRBV7-2 and TRBJ2-3; 7 bases align to TRBD2. CDR3 length: 15 amino acids. V shed 2 bases, J shed 3 bases, and the junction held 5 bases outside the gene matches. The germline V gene encodes CDR1 SGHTA and CDR2 FQGNSA. The CDR3 sequence: CASSLTGGGTDTQYF. As DNA, the CDR3 is TGTGCCAGCAGCTTAACGGGGGGAGGGACAGATACGCAGTATTTT.

This rearrangement joins TRBV5-5 to TRBJ2-5; D may be TRBD2 (5 bases). This CDR3 spans 17 amino acids. V lost 3 bases to trimming and J lost 5 bases, with 23 bases between them. Germline CDR1 and CDR2: SGHKS and YYEKEE (reference sequence). CDR3 amino acids: CASSWGVQEKVMETQYF. CDR3 nucleotide sequence: TGTGCCAGCAGCTGGGGAGTTCAAGAAAAAGTAATGGAGACCCAGTACTTC.

This chain links TRBV5-1 with TRBJ1-1; D gene ambiguous. Germline V gene lookup returns CDR1 SGHRS and CDR2 YFSETQ. Trimming cost V 0 bases and J 4 bases, with 13 bases left between them. There are 15 residues in the CDR3. The CDR3 DNA reads as TGCGCCAGCAGCTTGGCCGGTGGAGGGTCCACTGAAGCTTTCTTT. It yields the protein CASSLAGGGSTEAFF.

This chain uses TRBV6-5 with TRBJ2-3, with TRBD2 matching 8 bases. The V gene's germline CDR1 is MNHEY and CDR2 SVGAGI. CDR3 size: 15 residues. J lost 2 bases, V lost 2 bases, and 3 bases had no gene match. The CDR3 protein is CASSYSGGNTDTQYF. CDR3 DNA: TGTGCCAGCAGTTACAGCGGGGGTAACACAGATACGCAGTATTTT.

This clone was counted a single time. The chain has TRBV5-8 and TRBJ1-4; 7 bases fit TRBD1. Unmatched junction bases numbered 21, after V lost 8 bases and J lost 8 bases. The CDR3 consists of 17 residues. From germline, CDR1 is SGHTS and CDR2 YDEGEE. CDR3 nucleotides: TGTGCCAGTCCACAAGTAATCCGACCAGGGGGTATGGAAAAACTGTTTTTT. Its translation: CASPQVIRPGGMEKLFF. Full variable domain (remainder filled in from reference TRBV5-8 and TRBJ1-4): EAGVTQSPTHLIKTRGQQATLRCSPISGHTSVYWYQQALGLGLQFLLWYDEGEERNRGNFPPRFSGRQFPNYSSELNVNALELEDSALYLCASPQVIRPGGMEKLFFGSGTQLSVL.

J is TRBJ2-2 and V is TRBV7-2; TRBD1 is a possible D gene (6 bases). In germline, CDR1 is SGHTA, CDR2 FQGNSA. The CDR3 length is 15 residues. The V end lost 4 bases, the J end lost 3 bases, and 12 bases lay between the germline ends. CDR3: CASSSQRTDTGELFF. CDR3 coding DNA: TGTGCCAGCAGCTCACAAAGGACAGACACCGGGGAGCTGTTTTTT.

This sequence joins TRBV15 and TRBJ2-5; TRBD2 aligns across 9 bases. The CDR3 totals 15 residues. Trimming at V came to 0 bases and at J to 6 bases, leaving 5 bases not matched to a gene. Looked up from germline, CDR1 is LNHNV and CDR2 is YYDKDF (reference sequence). CDR3 bases: TGTGCCACCAGCAGAGAAGCGGGGGGTCAACAGACCCAGTACTTC. The encoded protein is CATSREAGGQQTQYF. Full variable domain (outside the CDR3, taken from reference TRBV15 and TRBJ2-5): DAMVIQNPRYQVTQFGKPVTLSCSQTLNHNVMYWYQQKSSQAPKLLFHYYDKDFNNEADTPDNFQSRRPNTSFCFLDIRSPGLGDTAMYLCATSREAGGQQTQYFGPGTRLLVL.

The chain uses TRBV7-3 and TRBJ2-1; TRBD1 is a possible D gene (6 bases). CDR3 length: 14 residues. The V gene lost 4 bases and the J gene lost 6 bases, with 13 bases spanning the gap. Germline V gives CDR1 SGHTA, CDR2 FQGTGA. CDR3 sequence reads: CASSYDPGVNEQFF. The CDR3 coding sequence is TGTGCCAGCAGCTACGACCCAGGGGTCAATGAGCAGTTCTTC.

V gene TRBV2 combines with J gene TRBJ2-3; D call uncertain. Germline loops: CDR1 SNHLY, CDR2 FYNNEI. The ends were cut back, 2 bases at V and 2 bases at J, with 8 bases in the middle. There are 14 residues in the CDR3. The CDR3 region is CASSELVTTDTQYF. CDR3 DNA: TGTGCCAGCAGTGAACTAGTCACCACAGATACGCAGTATTTT.

This chain uses TRBV7-2 with TRBJ2-7; D is uncertain. The ends were cut back, 4 bases at V and 4 bases at J, with 14 bases in the middle. Per germline, CDR1 SGHTA and CDR2 FQGNSA. CDR3 length: 14 residues. The CDR3 loop is CASSSNRGDYEQYF. The CDR3 DNA reads TGTGCCAGCAGCTCAAATCGAGGAGATTACGAGCAGTACTTC. The whole variable domain, remainder taken from reference TRBV7-2 and TRBJ2-7, is GAGVSQSPSNKVTEKGKDVELRCDPISGHTALYWYRQSLGQGLEFLIYFQGNSAPDKSGLPSDRFSAERTGGSVSTLTIQRTQQEDSAVYLCASSSNRGDYEQYFGPGTRLTVT.

The chain uses TRBV10-3 and TRBJ2-7, with 7 positions matching TRBD1. Trimming took 6 bases from V and 6 from J; bases not matched to a gene: 5. Germline-derived CDR1 and CDR2 are ENHRY and SYGVKD. The CDR3 is made up of 12 amino acids. DNA for the CDR3: TGTGCCATCAGCGAGGACAGGCCCGAGCAGTACTTC. It specifies CAISEDRPEQYF.

Here the CDR3 DNA reads TGCAGCGTTGAAGATCGGGGACAGGGAAAACTGTTTTTT. Protein product: CSVEDRGQGKLFF. V is TRBV29-1 and J is TRBJ1-4; 9 bases fit TRBD1. Germline trimming cut 0 bases from V and 10 bases from J; bases unmatched to any gene: 3. The CDR3 sequence is 13 residues long. The V gene's germline CDR1 is SQVTM and CDR2 ANQGSEA.

This clone was counted once. This chain joins TRBV10-3 and TRBJ1-5; D is unresolved. CDR1 is ENHRY and CDR2 is SYGVKD in the germline V gene. The CDR3 contains 15 residues. V was pared by 3 bases and J by 3 bases, with 12 bases between. The DNA for the CDR3 is TGTGCCATCAGTGAATACAGCTATTCCAATCAGCCCCAGCATTTT. This codes for CAISEYSYSNQPQHF.

The V gene is TRBV7-9, the J gene TRBJ1-3, with D tentatively TRBD1 (6 bases). Germline values: CDR1 SEHNR, CDR2 FQNEAQ (reference sequence). V was clipped by 3 bases and J by 4 bases, with 16 bases between them. The CDR3 covers 16 residues. The DNA of the CDR3 is TGTGCCAGCAGCTTGCACGGGCAGGGGAGAGGAAACACCATATATTTT. This translates into CASSLHGQGRGNTIYF.

As DNA, the CDR3 is TGCGCCAGCAGCCAAGATCTCGGGAACACTGAAGCTTTCTTT. It encodes CASSQDLGNTEAFF. The gene calls are TRBV4-3 and TRBJ1-1; D unresolved. Trimming left V 0 bases short and J 1 base short, with 6 bases between. CDR3 size: 14 residues. Germline V gives CDR1 LGHNA, CDR2 YSLEER.

V gene TRBV9 combines with J gene TRBJ2-1; 9 nucleotides align to TRBD1. CDR1 and CDR2 from the germline V gene are SGDLS and YYNGEE. This CDR3 has 17 amino acids. V trimming: 0 bases; J trimming: 8 bases; junction bases outside the gene matches: 12. The chain's CDR3 is CASSVALVGTGWDEQFF. DNA for the CDR3: TGTGCCAGCAGCGTAGCGTTGGTGGGGACAGGGTGGGATGAGCAGTTCTTC. The full variable domain, its missing parts supplied by reference TRBV9 and TRBJ2-1, is DSGVTQTPKHLITATGQRVTLRCSPRSGDLSVYWYQQSLDQGLQFLIQYYNGEERAKGNILERFSAQQFPDLHSELNLSSLELGDSALYFCASSVALVGTGWDEQFFGPGTRLTVL.

This clone was found a few times. The chain couples TRBV6-5 to TRBJ2-1, with 11 bases aligning to TRBD1. CDR1 and CDR2 from the germline V gene are MNHEY and SVGAGI. V shed 8 bases and J 6 bases; nucleotides not matched to a gene: 6. The CDR3 loop spans 14 amino acids. The CDR3 DNA reads TGTGCCAGCTTTCGGACAGGGGGCCGCAATGAGCAGTTCTTC. It is translated as CASFRTGGRNEQFF.

J is TRBJ2-5 and V is TRBV2; 12 nucleotides align to TRBD2. V was pared by 3 bases and J by 4 bases, with 9 bases of the junction left unmatched. Germline V CDR1 and CDR2: SNHLY, FYNNEI. The CDR3 runs to 17 residues. The CDR3 bases are TGTGCCAGCAGTGAGGGCGTCACTAGCGGGGGGTTAGAGACCCAGTACTTC. It codes for CASSEGVTSGGLETQYF.

A few counts support this clone. The chain joins TRBV19 to TRBJ1-1, with no clear D. Germline lookup yields CDR1 LNHDA and CDR2 SQIVND (reference sequence). V was shortened by 7 bases and J by 1 base, with 13 bases between the two germline ends. The CDR3 sequence is 14 residues long. The DNA of the CDR3 is TGTGCCAGTACTCGGGGAAGGGAGAACACTGAAGCTTTCTTT. Residues: CASTRGRENTEAFF.